The present T cell receptor beta chain was sequenced within a study of high-grade serous ovarian cancer treatment subgroups. About the study: Mean per sample: approximately 14,000 reads, some 7,300 unique TCR beta rearrangements.

Germline CDR1 PRHDT, CDR2 FYEKMQ (reference sequence). There are 15 residues in the CDR3. The ends were cut back, 0 bases at V and 4 bases at J, with 10 bases in the middle. Tumor samples were taken before definitive surgery or chemotherapy. The repertoire was sequenced with immunoSEQ multiplex PCR; TCRdb's copy has only in-frame clones and lacks some. The repertoire includes about 16,000 clones, around 73% of them detected once, and 3.5% to 5.5% sits in the top ten. Input material: tumor tissue. The receptor's source is a human donor with high-grade serous ovarian cancer. This chain uses TRBV13 with TRBJ1-3; TRBD1 is a possible D gene (6 bases). CDR3 sequence (DNA): TGTGCCAGCAGCTTAGGAAGGACAGCGGGAAACACCATATATTTT. This sequence encodes CASSLGRTAGNTIYF.